One sample yielded the 30 T cell receptor beta chains listed below, sequenced in a study of T cells in Graves' hyperthyroidism and ophthalmopathy. Researchers took RNA transcripts and amplified the TCR beta CDR3 regions from them. Primed by the HTBI set, a first-round RT-PCR was run on the TCR CDR3. TCRdb ran MiXCR on the multiplex PCR reads and lists one entry per CDR3 protein. The sample includes hundreds of thousands of distinct CDR3 sequences, roughly 14% of them seen just once. Material: blood. Receptors originate from a woman between 18 and 29 years old with Graves' hyperthyroidism that later progressed to Graves' ophthalmopathy.

This clonotype has at least ten counts. This chain's CDR3 is CSARQSDYEQYF. Written as DNA, the CDR3 is TGCAGTGCTAGACAGTCCGACTACGAGCAGTACTTC. The rearrangement uses TRBV20-1 and TRBJ2-7; the D is unclear. The CDR3 sequence is 12 residues long. Germline V gene data show CDR1 as DFQATT and CDR2 as SNEGSKA (reference sequence). V was shortened by 2 bases and J by 3 bases, with 8 bases between the two germline ends.

This clonotype was counted between two and nine times. This chain joins TRBV9 and TRBJ2-1; D could derive from TRBD1 or TRBD2 (6 bases each). The CDR3 sequence is 16 residues long. The germline V gene has CDR1 SGDLS and CDR2 YYNGEE. Trimming took 0 bases from V and 7 from J, leaving 17 bases between them. Here the CDR3 DNA reads TGTGCCAGCAGCGTAGAGAGGGGGGCCCCTCCTAATGAGCAGTTCTTC. The encoded protein is CASSVERGAPPNEQFF.

The table lists this clonotype with a few counts. This sequence joins TRBV9 and TRBJ2-7; 9 positions match TRBD2. Germline CDR1 reads SGDLS; CDR2 reads YYNGEE. This CDR3 has 16 residues. J lost 2 bases, V lost 0 bases, and 6 bases had no gene match. The CDR3 loop is CASSVAGCGRAYEQYF. DNA for the CDR3: TGTGCCAGCAGCGTAGCAGGGTGCGGGAGGGCCTACGAGCAGTACTTC.

This clonotype was detected many times. The V call is TRBV28, the J call TRBJ1-4, with D possibly matching TRBD1 (5 bases). Between the trimmed V and J ends, which lost 5 bases and 6 bases, there was a span of 19 bases. Per germline, CDR1 MDHEN and CDR2 SYDVKM. CDR3 length: 16 amino acids. The CDR3 region is CASSPGLGFWDEKLFF. As DNA, the CDR3 is TGTGCCAGCAGTCCGGGACTGGGCTTCTGGGATGAAAAACTGTTTTTT.

The gene calls are TRBV6-2 or TRBV6-3 and TRBJ2-3; D is tentatively TRBD1 or TRBD2 (5 bases each). The V end lost 5 bases, the J end lost 3 bases, and 15 bases lay between the germline ends. Germline V gene lookup returns CDR1 MNHEY and CDR2 SVGEGT. CDR3 length equals 15 residues. As DNA, the CDR3 is TGTGCCAGCAGTGACAGAGGGGAGCCTACAGATACGCAGTATTTT. Its protein is CASSDRGEPTDTQYF.

This clonotype was seen repeatedly, ten times or more. The rearrangement uses TRBV24-1 and TRBJ2-2; 7 bases are a match to TRBD2. The CDR3 is 16 residues long. Trimming removed 4 bases from V and 0 bases from J; junction bases left unmatched: 4. CDR1 and CDR2 from the germline V gene are KGHDR and SFDVKD. CDR3: CATSDPSGANTGELFF. As DNA, the CDR3 is TGTGCCACCAGTGACCCTAGCGGTGCGAACACCGGGGAGCTGTTTTTT.

Details on this clonotype: A read error may be the cause here, since a much bigger clone is one base away. This sequence joins TRBV11-3 and TRBJ2-5; D not resolved. Germline assignment: CDR1 SGHNT and CDR2 YENEEA. The CDR3 loop spans 14 amino acids. V was pared by 5 bases and J by 2 bases, with 12 bases between. CDR3 region: CASSRADGQETQYF. As DNA, the CDR3 is TGTGCCAGCAGCCGGGCCGACGGGCAAGAGACCCAGTACTTC.

This clonotype was found once. This chain connects TRBV12-3 or TRBV12-4 to TRBJ2-4; D possibly matches TRBD1 or TRBD2 (5 bases each). The CDR3 spans 14 residues. V gave up 7 bases and J gave up 8 bases, with 18 bases separating them. The CDR3 reads CASTRNGGVDIQYF. In DNA, the CDR3 is TGTGCCAGCACCCGAAATGGGGGAGTGGACATTCAGTACTTC.

This clonotype was detected ten times or more. This sequence joins TRBV20-1 and TRBJ2-7; D not certain. Trimming took off 6 bases at V and 2 bases at J, with 17 bases between the two ends. The CDR3 contains 14 residues. Per germline, CDR1 DFQATT and CDR2 SNEGSKA (reference sequence). In nucleotides, the CDR3 is TGCAGTGCAAACTGGGCACCTCGAACCTACGAGCAGTACTTC. This sequence encodes CSANWAPRTYEQYF.

The sample holds a few counts of this clonotype. The chain uses TRBV20-1 and TRBJ2-7, with D perhaps TRBD1 or TRBD2 (5 bases each). V lost 3 bases and J 2 bases, leaving 14 bases between the germline ends. CDR3 length equals 14 residues. In germline, CDR1 is DFQATT, CDR2 SNEGSKA (reference sequence). The CDR3 here is CSASRDGVPYEQYF. CDR3 DNA sequence: TGCAGTGCTAGCCGGGACGGAGTCCCCTACGAGCAGTACTTC.

This clonotype showed up just once. A much larger clone is a single base away; this may be a read error. Since no conserved phenylalanine or tryptophan closes the CDR3, a read error is the likely cause. The chain has TRBV5-1 and TRBJ2-5; TRBD2 might be the D (5 bases). The CDR3 length is 15 residues. V dropped 0 bases and J dropped 5 bases, with 14 bases sitting between them. Per the germline V gene, CDR1 is SGHRS and CDR2 is YFSETQ. The CDR3 DNA reads as TGCGCCAGCAGCTTGGGGTCTTACCCGGGGGAGACCCAGTACCTC. This encodes CASSLGSYPGETQYL.

This clonotype was picked up many times. The V gene is TRBV28, the J gene TRBJ2-7; possible D gene TRBD1, 5 bases. CDR1 and CDR2 (germline): MDHEN, SYDVKM. This CDR3 spans 17 amino acids. V lost 5 bases to trimming and J lost 2 bases, with 22 bases between them. The CDR3 DNA reads TGTGCCAGCAGTCCCCAAGGGTGGGGCAGGATCACCTACGAGCAGTACTTC. Amino acids: CASSPQGWGRITYEQYF.

The rearrangement links TRBV7-8 to TRBJ2-5, with 9 bases lining up with TRBD1. The CDR3 runs to 17 residues. The V and J ends lost 3 bases and 5 bases, in that order; junction bases with no gene match: 13. Germline CDR1 is SGHVS and CDR2 is FQNEAQ. The CDR3 spells CASSFGTGFVFSETQYF. The CDR3 nucleotides are TGTGCCAGCAGCTTCGGGACAGGGTTTGTTTTTTCGGAGACCCAGTACTTC.

This clonotype was detected only a few times. V usage is TRBV4-2 and J usage is TRBJ2-5, with TRBD2 as a possible D gene (5 bases). This CDR3 has 17 residues. Trimming shortened V by 1 base and J by 0 bases, and 15 bases separated the two germline ends. Germline V gene lookup returns CDR1 LGHNA and CDR2 YNFKEQ. The CDR3 DNA follows: TGTGCCAGCAGCCAAGTATTCCAGCGGTTGTACCAAGAGACCCAGTACTTC. Its protein is CASSQVFQRLYQETQYF.

This clonotype was counted many times. This chain uses TRBV28 with TRBJ1-1; D gene uncertain. The CDR3 runs to 14 residues. Trimming shortened V by 6 bases and J by 0 bases, and 11 bases separated the two germline ends. Germline V gene data show CDR1 as MDHEN and CDR2 as SYDVKM. As DNA, the CDR3 is TGTGCCAGCAGCTCGACAAGGATGAACACTGAAGCTTTCTTT. It specifies CASSSTRMNTEAFF.

This clonotype was recorded many times. The rearrangement links TRBV2 to TRBJ2-5, with unresolved D. CDR1 is SNHLY, CDR2 FYNNEI, per germline. There are 11 residues in the CDR3. The ends were cut back, 6 bases at V and 11 bases at J, with 13 bases in the middle. CDR3 sequence (DNA): TGTGCCAGCAGCTCTACAGATAAACAGTACTTC. It specifies CASSSTDKQYF.

This clonotype appeared a few times. This chain links TRBV14 with TRBJ1-2; D may be TRBD1 (5 bases). The V gene lost 3 bases and the J gene lost 2 bases, with 7 bases spanning the gap. The CDR3 extends over 13 amino acids. The germline gives CDR1 SGHDN, CDR2 FVKESK. The CDR3 loop is CASSHRGNYGYTF. The DNA of the CDR3 is TGTGCCAGCAGCCATAGGGGAAACTATGGCTACACCTTC.

This chain joins TRBV28 and TRBJ1-5, with D perhaps TRBD1 (6 bases). The CDR3 contains 14 residues. CDR1 is MDHEN and CDR2 is SYDVKM in the germline V gene. V shed 6 bases and J shed 1 base, with 10 bases lying between them. The DNA of the CDR3 is TGTGCCAGCAGGGGGGCGTGGAGCAATCAGCCCCAGCATTTT. This gives the protein CASRGAWSNQPQHF. The full variable domain, rest sourced from reference TRBV28 and TRBJ1-5, is DVKVTQSSRYLVKRTGEKVFLECVQDMDHENMFWYRQDPGLGLRLIYFSYDVKMKEKGDIPEGYSVSREKKERFSLILESASTNQTSMYLCASRGAWSNQPQHFGDGTRLSIL.

In its sample, this clonotype was seen a few times. J is TRBJ2-4 and V is TRBV6-1; 15 bases match TRBD2. CDR1 and CDR2 from the germline V gene are MNHNS and SASEGT. J lost 3 bases, V lost 5 bases, and 14 bases had no gene match. The CDR3 sequence is 20 residues long. The CDR3 DNA sequence: TGTGCCAGCAGTCCCACCCGGACTAGCGGGAGGGGTACGGTCAAAAACATTCAGTACTTC. Residues: CASSPTRTSGRGTVKNIQYF.

This chain uses TRBV19 with TRBJ2-7; possible D gene TRBD2, 5 bases. Germline V gene lookup returns CDR1 LNHDA and CDR2 SQIVND (reference sequence). CDR3 length: 15 amino acids. The germline V and J ends were trimmed by 5 bases and 0 bases, with 14 bases remaining between them. This CDR3 reads CASSPLPGSSYEQYF. In DNA, the CDR3 is TGTGCCAGTAGTCCGCTCCCGGGGAGCTCCTACGAGCAGTACTTC.

This clonotype came up many times. The chain has TRBV20-1 and TRBJ2-7; D may be TRBD1 (5 bases). The ends were cut back, 1 base at V and 5 bases at J, with 18 bases in the middle. Germline lookup yields CDR1 DFQATT and CDR2 SNEGSKA (reference sequence). This CDR3 comprises 15 residues. In DNA form, the CDR3 reads TGCAGTGCTAGAGGGGCCGACAGTGCTGCTAACGAGCAGTACTTC. Its protein is CSARGADSAANEQYF.

This clonotype has at least ten counts. The chain carries TRBV20-1 and TRBJ2-7, with D possibly TRBD2 on 5 matching bases. CDR1 and CDR2 (germline): DFQATT, SNEGSKA (reference sequence). V dropped 3 bases and J dropped 3 bases, with 12 bases sitting between them. The CDR3 spans 13 residues. The CDR3 DNA is TGCAGTGCTAGTCTAGCCGCCTACTACGAGCAGTACTTC. Amino acids: CSASLAAYYEQYF.

The chain has TRBV7-8 and TRBJ1-6; 7 bases are shared with TRBD1. Trimming removed 5 bases from V and 2 bases from J; junction bases left unmatched: 3. The CDR3 is 15 residues long. Germline V gene sequence: CDR1 SGHVS, CDR2 FQNEAQ. The CDR3 loop reads CASSRDSPYNSPLHF. CDR3 sequence (DNA): TGTGCCAGCAGCCGGGACAGCCCCTATAATTCACCCCTCCACTTT.

J is TRBJ2-7 and V is TRBV2; TRBD2 matches 9 bases. This CDR3 is 12 amino acids long. V shed 10 bases, J shed 1 base, and the junction held 2 bases outside the gene matches. CDR1 SNHLY and CDR2 FYNNEI come from the germline V gene. This CDR3 is CATSGTSYEQYF. The CDR3 DNA reads TGTGCCACTAGCGGGACTTCCTACGAGCAGTACTTC.

This clonotype was observed many times. CDR3 region: CASSLVSGSLTDTQYF. The CDR3 nucleotides read TGTGCCAGCAGCTTAGTCAGCGGGAGCCTAACAGATACGCAGTATTTT. The chain is built from TRBV11-2 and TRBJ2-3, with 8 positions matching TRBD2. Germline CDR1 is SGHAT and CDR2 is FQNNGV. This CDR3 is built from 16 residues. The V segment lost 1 base and the J segment 3 bases; nucleotides outside the gene matches: 6.

This sequence joins TRBV12-3 or TRBV12-4 and TRBJ2-1; 8 nucleotides line up with TRBD2. V lost 8 bases, J lost 3 bases, and 12 bases stayed unmatched. There are 16 residues in the CDR3. The CDR3 coding sequence is TGTGCCAGCTCGAATGGGAGCGGGAGTGTCTACAATGAGCAGTTCTTC. As protein: CASSNGSGSVYNEQFF.

In this sample, this clonotype turned up many times. This chain's CDR3 is CASSQVEQNTDTQYF. In DNA, the CDR3 is TGCGCCAGCAGCCAAGTTGAACAGAACACAGATACGCAGTATTTT. The chain recombines TRBV4-1 with TRBJ2-3; no clear D. The V gene's germline CDR1 is MGHRA and CDR2 YSYEKL. CDR3 length equals 15 residues. V shed 1 base and J shed 2 bases, with 10 bases lying between them.

This clonotype was found many times. The chain couples TRBV2 to TRBJ2-1; D possibly corresponds to TRBD1 (7 bases). This CDR3 spans 15 amino acids. Between the trimmed V and J ends, which lost 5 bases and 7 bases, there was a span of 18 bases. Germline CDR1 reads SNHLY; CDR2 reads FYNNEI. The DNA of the CDR3 is TGTGCCAGCAGTATCCGGACAGGTGGAGGGAATGAGCAGTTCTTC. It translates to CASSIRTGGGNEQFF.

The chain carries TRBV6-1 and TRBJ2-1; D is undetermined. The V end was cut by 2 bases, the J end by 1 base, with 9 bases between. The CDR3 extends over 15 amino acids. In germline, CDR1 is MNHNS, CDR2 SASEGT. The DNA of the CDR3 is TGTGCCAGCAGTGAATGGGGAAGGTCCTACAATGAGCAGTTCTTC. Translated: CASSEWGRSYNEQFF.

There are many counts of this clonotype. The chain couples TRBV2 to TRBJ1-2; 7 positions match TRBD1. The germline gives CDR1 SNHLY, CDR2 FYNNEI. The junction had 5 bases not matched to a gene; V was cut back by 6 bases and J by 1 base. The CDR3 consists of 14 residues. The CDR3 here is CASSVQGYNYGYTF. CDR3 nucleotide sequence: TGTGCCAGCAGCGTACAGGGGTATAACTATGGCTACACCTTC.